These T cell receptor beta chains were read from a single sample in a study of T cells in Graves' hyperthyroidism and ophthalmopathy. TCRdb recomputed calls from the multiplex PCR reads with MiXCR, one row per CDR3 protein. The sample includes 550,000 to 650,000 distinct CDR3 sequences, roughly 14% seen only once; the top ten take less than 6%. The sequenced sample was blood. These receptor sequences come from a woman in her thirties with Graves' hyperthyroidism that later progressed to Graves' ophthalmopathy. CDR3s include the opening cysteine and the closing phenylalanine or tryptophan. The D gene is left open where the match is weak. Clone size, where shown, is once, few, many, or a class for clones that have expanded.

J gene,D gene,V gene,clone size,CDR3 DNA,CDR3 protein
TRBJ2-7,.,TRBV29-1,.,TGCAGCGTGTATGGCAGGGCCGACGAGCAGTACTTC,CSVYGRADEQYF
TRBJ2-2,TRBD1,TRBV10-3,.,TGTGCCATCAGGGCAGGGGGTGAGACCGGGGAGCTGTTTTTT,CAIRAGGETGELFF
TRBJ2-3,TRBD2,TRBV7-3,.,TGTGCCAGCAGCCTTAGCGGGAGGAAAGGAGATACGCAGTATTTT,CASSLSGRKGDTQYF
TRBJ1-1,.,TRBV15,many,TGTGCCACCAGCAGAGATCCCGGCACAGAAGCTTTCTTT,CATSRDPGTEAFF
TRBJ1-1,TRBD1,TRBV6-2/TRBV6-3,few,TGTGCCAGCAGTAACCATCCGGGACAGGGAAGAACTGAAGCTTTCTTT,CASSNHPGQGRTEAFF
TRBJ2-7,.,TRBV28,many,TGTGCCAGCACCACCCCCCCCAGGTTTTATTCCGGGGGCGAGCAGTACTTC,CASTTPPRFYSGGEQYF
TRBJ1-2,.,TRBV20-1,.,TGCAGTGCTTGGGGGGGGGGGGGTGGCTACACCTTC,CSAWGGGGGYTF
TRBJ2-1,TRBD1,TRBV11-2,many,TGTGCCAGCAGCACCAACCGGGTAACAGGGGATTCCCGCTCCTACAATGAGCAGTTCTTC,CASSTNRVTGDSRSYNEQFF
TRBJ2-7,.,TRBV28,many,TGTGCCAGCAGTCGGTACCCTAGGACCTCTCGAGAGCAGTACTTC,CASSRYPRTSREQYF
TRBJ1-2,.,TRBV12-3/TRBV12-4,many,TGTGCCAGCACTCCACAGGAGGCGGCATCCTATGGCTACACCTTC,CASTPQEAASYGYTF
TRBJ1-2,TRBD1,TRBV24-1,few,TGTGCCACCAGCAGGGACAGTAACTATGGCTACACCTTC,CATSRDSNYGYTF
TRBJ2-3,TRBD1,TRBV12-3/TRBV12-4,many,TGTGCCAGCAGTTTAGGGGACAGCCTAACAGATACGCAGTATTTT,CASSLGDSLTDTQYF
TRBJ2-5,TRBD2,TRBV6-2/TRBV6-3,many,TGTGCCAGCAGTTACTCACGCGGGAGTAGCGAGACCCAGTACTTC,CASSYSRGSSETQYF
TRBJ2-7,TRBD2,TRBV10-3,few,TGTGCCATCAGTGAATCGGGAGGGGGAAGCGAGCAGTACTTC,CAISESGGGSEQYF
TRBJ2-7,TRBD1,TRBV7-9,.,TGTGCCAGCACCTGGACAGGCGAGCAGTACTTC,CASTWTGEQYF
TRBJ2-7,TRBD1,TRBV2,many,TGTGCCAGCAGTCGGGACAGGGAGGGATACGAGCAGTACTTC,CASSRDREGYEQYF
TRBJ1-1,TRBD1,TRBV14,many,TGTGCCAGCAGCCTACAGACAGGGAAGGGCTTGACTGAAGCTTTCTTT,CASSLQTGKGLTEAFF
TRBJ1-2,.,TRBV12-3/TRBV12-4,many,TGTGCCAGCGGGGTTCGCGGGGCGGGCTACACCTTC,CASGVRGAGYTF
TRBJ2-5,.,TRBV6-6,few,TGTGCCAGCAGTTACTCGATGCCGAGGGCTAGCGCACAAGAGACCCAGTACTTC,CASSYSMPRASAQETQYF
TRBJ1-4,.,TRBV30,.,TGTGCCTGGACTCCCTCAGGGACTAATGAAAAACTGTTTTTT,CAWTPSGTNEKLFF
TRBJ1-4,.,TRBV20-1,many,TGCAGTGCTCCCCAATCAACAGGGACTAATGAAAAACTGTTTTTT,CSAPQSTGTNEKLFF
TRBJ1-6,.,TRBV2,many,TGTGCCAGCAGTGAAGGCCAGCTGTGGAATTCACCCCTCCACTTT,CASSEGQLWNSPLHF
TRBJ2-7,.,TRBV5-8,.,TGTGCCAGCAGCTCAGGCGGGCTTTACTACGAGCAGTACTTC,CASSSGGLYYEQYF
TRBJ2-7,.,TRBV9,few,TGTGCCAGCAGCGCCCGGGACAAATCCTACGAGCAGTACTTC,CASSARDKSYEQYF
TRBJ2-2,TRBD2,TRBV28,.,TGTGCCAGCAGATTGACTAGCGGGAGGGCCCGGACCGGGGAGCTGTTTTTT,CASRLTSGRARTGELFF
TRBJ2-6,.,TRBV24-1,many,TGTGCCACCAGTGATCCGGGGGTTGGGGCCAACGTCCTGACTTTC,CATSDPGVGANVLTF
TRBJ2-2,.,TRBV5-1,.,TGCGCCAGCAGCTTGGCCGGGGGCATAGGTACCGGGGAGCTGTTTTTT,CASSLAGGIGTGELFF
TRBJ2-7,TRBD2,TRBV20-1,few,TGCAGTGTAACGACGGCTAGCGGAGCCTACGAGCAGTACTTC,CSVTTASGAYEQYF